The 18 T cell receptor beta chains given below trace back to one sample, sequenced in a study of T cells in Graves' hyperthyroidism and ophthalmopathy. RNA transcripts gave rise to amplified TCR beta CDR3 regions. The HTBI primer set was used in a first-round RT-PCR of the TCR CDR3. TCRdb analysed the multiplex PCR reads with MiXCR anew, one entry per CDR3 protein. The sample contains hundreds of thousands of distinct CDR3 sequences, approximately 40% of which appear only once. The sequencing input was blood. The receptors were sampled from a man between 18 and 35 years old with Graves' hyperthyroidism.

The chain recombines TRBV7-8 with TRBJ1-4; D is unresolved. Germline CDR1 is SGHVS and CDR2 is FQNEAQ. The CDR3 contains 15 residues. The germline V and J ends were trimmed by 4 bases and 8 bases, with 17 bases remaining between them. CDR3 DNA sequence: TGTGCCAGCAGCTCTCGTTTAGCGGCAGACGAAAAACTGTTTTTT. It yields the protein CASSSRLAADEKLFF.

This clonotype has more than one count but fewer than ten. The chain has TRBV6-5 and TRBJ1-1, with D possibly matching TRBD1 (6 bases). The V gene lost 5 bases and the J gene lost 3 bases, with 19 bases spanning the gap. Looked up from germline, CDR1 is MNHEY and CDR2 is SVGAGI. The CDR3 runs 16 residues. CDR3 DNA sequence: TGTGCCAGCAGTGCCTGGGACACCGAACTTTACACTGAAGCTTTCTTT. Translated: CASSAWDTELYTEAFF.

This clonotype came up many times. The J gene is TRBJ1-6, the V gene TRBV14, with D perhaps TRBD1 (5 bases). The CDR3 runs 14 residues. V was pared by 4 bases and J by 8 bases, with 12 bases between. Germline V CDR1 and CDR2: SGHDN, FVKESK. The CDR3 loop is CASSLDSYYSPLHF. The CDR3 nucleotides read TGTGCCAGCAGCCTCGACAGCTACTATTCACCCCTCCACTTT.

There are many counts of this clonotype. V gene TRBV10-2 combines with J gene TRBJ2-7; 7 nucleotides line up with TRBD1. This CDR3 spans 14 amino acids. V dropped 5 bases and J dropped 1; count of bases not matched to a gene: 5. CDR1 is WSHSY and CDR2 is SAAADI in the germline V gene. CDR3 DNA: TGCGCCAGCAGTCCGAGGACAGGTTCCTACGAGCAGTACTTC. Its protein is CASSPRTGSYEQYF.

The chain links TRBV7-2 to TRBJ2-7; 16 positions agree with TRBD2. With 7 bases clipped from V and 6 bases from J, the junction kept 6 bases outside the gene matches. The CDR3 has 15 amino acids. In germline, CDR1 is SGHTA, CDR2 FQGNSA. The CDR3 DNA is TGTGCCAGCATGGGGACTAGCGGGGGGGCAGGCGAGCAGTACTTC. It translates to CASMGTSGGAGEQYF.

The rearrangement links TRBV7-8 to TRBJ2-7; 8 bases map to TRBD1. The CDR3 has 14 residues. J was trimmed by 3 bases and V by 3 bases; bases with no gene match: 4. CDR1 SGHVS and CDR2 FQNEAQ come from the germline V gene. CDR3 sequence (DNA): TGTGCCAGCAGCTTCAAGGACAGGGTCTACGAGCAGTACTTC. Translation gives CASSFKDRVYEQYF.

About this clonotype itself: Germline and junction disagree at one end, which may indicate a read error. The chain links TRBV7-9 to TRBJ1-1, with D maybe TRBD1 (6 bases). The CDR3 runs to 14 residues. The germline CDR1 and CDR2 sequences are SEHNR and FQNEAQ (reference sequence). CDR3 DNA: TGTGCCAGCAGCTTAGACAGGGAGAACGCTGAAGCTTTCTTT. This encodes CASSLDRENAEAFF.

This chain connects TRBV11-1 to TRBJ1-6; TRBD1 is a possible D gene (6 bases). The V gene's germline CDR1 is SGHAT and CDR2 FQDESV (reference sequence). V lost 4 bases and J lost 5, with 15 bases in between. CDR3 length: 16 residues. In nucleotides, the CDR3 is TGTGCCAGCAGCTCACGGGGGCAAGGTGATAATTCACCCCTCCACTTT. Protein: CASSSRGQGDNSPLHF.

The rearrangement links TRBV29-1 to TRBJ2-7, with D hard to call. Between the trimmed V and J ends, which lost 4 bases and 0 bases, there was a span of 16 bases. This CDR3 is 15 amino acids long. From germline, CDR1 is SQVTM and CDR2 ANQGSEA. In DNA, the CDR3 is TGCAGCGTTGGTGTGGGAAACGCGAGCTCCTACGAGCAGTACTTC. The encoded protein is CSVGVGNASSYEQYF.

Ten or more counts support this clonotype. This chain links TRBV19 with TRBJ2-6; D is perhaps TRBD1 (6 bases). The germline CDR1 and CDR2 sequences are LNHDA and SQIVND (reference sequence). The ends were cut back, 5 bases at V and 2 bases at J, with 19 bases in the middle. The CDR3 covers 18 residues. CDR3 DNA sequence: TGTGCCAGTAGTCTCTCAGAGAAACAGGGTGCTGGGGCCAACGTCCTGACTTTC. It encodes CASSLSEKQGAGANVLTF. Full variable domain (remainder filled in from reference TRBV19 and TRBJ2-6): DGGITQSPKYLFRKEGQNVTLSCEQNLNHDAMYWYRQDPGQGLRLIYYSQIVNDFQKGDIAEGYSVSREKKESFPLTVTSAQKNPTAFYLCASSLSEKQGAGANVLTFGAGSRLTVL.

This chain links TRBV6-5 with TRBJ2-5; D perhaps matches TRBD2 (6 bases). This CDR3 has 15 amino acids. Trimming took 6 bases from V and 5 from J, leaving 19 bases between them. CDR1 and CDR2 (germline): MNHEY, SVGAGI. The CDR3 is CASSPTRLVRETQYF. The CDR3 bases are TGTGCCAGCAGCCCGACCCGACTAGTACGGGAGACCCAGTACTTC.

This clonotype was detected only once. A much more abundant neighbour one base away suggests this may be a read error. V and J are TRBV9 and TRBJ2-5; possibly TRBD1 for D (5 bases). CDR1 is SGDLS and CDR2 is YYNGEE in the germline V gene. This CDR3 has 14 amino acids. CDR3 nucleotides: TGTGCCAGCAGCTTTAACTCCGGACAAGAGACCCGGTACTTC. Amino acids: CASSFNSGQETRYF.

The chain is built from TRBV19 and TRBJ1-3; D is unclear. Germline lookup yields CDR1 LNHDA and CDR2 SQIVND (reference sequence). There are 15 residues in the CDR3. V lost 2 bases and J lost 4, with 12 bases in between. The CDR3 reads CASSILGTSGNTIYF. Here the CDR3 DNA reads TGTGCCAGTAGTATATTGGGAACCTCAGGAAACACCATATATTTT.

This clonotype was counted between two and nine times. The chain couples TRBV10-3 to TRBJ1-2; 7 bases are shared with TRBD1. Germline values: CDR1 ENHRY, CDR2 SYGVKD. After removal of 3 bases from V and 4 bases from J, the junction contained 8 bases not matched to a gene. The CDR3 totals 15 residues. The CDR3 nucleotides read TGTGCCATCAGTGATACAGGGGAGACGGGCTATGGCTACACCTTC. As protein: CAISDTGETGYGYTF.

In the case of this clonotype: A single base separates this from a much larger clone, so it may be a read error. The gene calls are TRBV19 and TRBJ1-1, with 7 bases fitting TRBD1. J was trimmed by 5 bases and V by 7 bases; bases with no gene match: 7. The V gene's germline CDR1 is LNHDA and CDR2 SQIVND (reference sequence). The CDR3 has 13 residues. The CDR3 DNA is TGTGCCAGTACCGGGACAGAGAGTACTGAAGCTTTCTTT. Protein sequence: CASTGTESTEAFF.

The chain combines TRBV5-6 with TRBJ2-7; maybe TRBD1 (6 bases). The V end was cut by 5 bases, the J end by 3 bases, with 15 bases between. The CDR3 runs to 14 residues. Germline V gene data show CDR1 as SGHDT and CDR2 as YYEEEE. This CDR3 reads CASRTMTGGYEQYF. CDR3 sequence (DNA): TGTGCCAGCAGAACGATGACAGGTGGCTACGAGCAGTACTTC.

As for this clonotype: This may stem from a read error, because a much larger clone lies one nucleotide away. No conserved phenylalanine or tryptophan is present at the end of the CDR3, so a read error is the likely explanation. The chain uses TRBV20-1 and TRBJ1-6; no firm D call. The CDR3 is made up of 13 amino acids. Germline CDR1 and CDR2: DFQATT and SNEGSKA (reference sequence). Trimming pared 3 bases from V and 6 bases from J, leaving 9 bases between. In DNA form, the CDR3 reads TGCAGTGCTAGTTGGCAGCCTAATTCACCCCTCCACCTT. Its translation is CSASWQPNSPLHL.

This chain joins TRBV29-1 and TRBJ1-2; tentatively, D is TRBD1 (5 bases). Deletions cut 1 base from V and 8 bases from J, with 23 bases between. Per the germline V gene, CDR1 is SQVTM and CDR2 is ANQGSEA. The CDR3 length is 16 residues. This CDR3 is CSVEGLGTQTLKGYTF. The CDR3 nucleotides read TGCAGCGTTGAAGGACTGGGGACCCAAACGTTGAAGGGCTACACCTTC.